This T cell receptor (beta chain) was identified in a study of blood T cell repertoires in COVID-19. About the research overall: Acute-phase and convalescent COVID-19 samples originated in the United States, Italy and Spain. From T cells, B-cell-depleted T cells, or PBMCs came the material, which was cDNA or gDNA.

Each participant's cohort was designated according to participant-reported clinical history. From germline, CDR1 is LGHDT and CDR2 YNNKEL (reference sequence). The CDR3 runs 15 residues. V gave up 6 bases and J gave up 4 bases; unmatched junction bases: 11. In the authors' methods: The assay estimated nucleated cells by amplifying reference gene primers. Only in-frame clones appear in the TCRdb table, and some are missing; sequencing was by immunoSEQ multiplex PCR. That table is the source of V, J and clone size, and D and trimming were worked out from the DNA. The top ten hold more than 10% of the sample, which has approximately 170,000 clones, approximately 80% seen once.

The chain combines TRBV3-1 (or the pseudogene TRBV3-2) with TRBJ1-2; 7 bases align to TRBD1. Sequencing was carried out using PBMCs or T cells enriched from blood (not recorded which). This sequence was found in a man aged 45-65 years who had recovered from COVID-19. The CDR3 here is CASRPRVGGIYGYTF. CDR3 in DNA: TGTGCCAGCAGACCCCGAGTAGGGGGCATCTATGGCTACACCTTC.